This T cell receptor (beta chain) was documented in a study of graft-versus-host responses after intestinal transplantation. Overall study context: Transplantation in recipients was multivisceral, liver-intestinal, or isolated intestinal.

With respect to this clone: Its antigen is undetermined.

Study-level results: There were GvH clones found in recipient marrow, and some of them appeared first in ileum or blood. Allograft graft-versus-host to host-versus-graft clonal ratios ran high in patients with graft-donor T cell macrochimerism. The study associated peak circulating GvH clone levels with early post-transplant HvG declines.

Here immunoSEQ multiplex PCR was the method, and the copy in TCRdb shows in-frame clones only, minus some. The sample has about 120,000 clones; roughly 95% are singletons. Germline V gene sequence: CDR1 LGHNA, CDR2 YSLEER. This CDR3 region has 15 residues. V shed 1 base and J shed 3 bases, with 12 bases lying between them. The receptor's source is a human donor who received an intestinal transplant. This sequence joins TRBV4-3 and TRBJ1-2; the D is unclear. Here the sequenced sample was unstimulated CD8+ T cells sorted from spleen or lymph node cells, taken before intestinal transplant. The CDR3 coding sequence is TGCGCCAGCAGCCAAGCTTTAACAGACTACTATGGCTACACCTTC. Its translation is CASSQALTDYYGYTF.